This TCR beta chain derives from a study of technical replicates of blood from several donors. Some clones are missing from TCRdb's copy, which holds only in-frame ones; the method was immunoSEQ multiplex PCR. The top ten hold about 0.4% of the sample, which has about 80,000 clones, roughly 91% seen once. V shed 1 base and J shed 5 bases, with 15 bases lying between them. Germline lookup yields CDR1 MNHEY and CDR2 SMNVEV (reference sequence). The CDR3 totals 15 residues. J is TRBJ2-7 and V is TRBV27, with D possibly TRBD1 on 5 matching bases. The sample comprised T cells isolated from PBMCs. This TCR came from a human donor in good health. This CDR3 is CASSLYYRPTHEQYF. Here the CDR3 DNA reads TGTGCCAGCAGTTTATATTACAGGCCGACGCACGAGCAGTACTTC.